The source of this T cell receptor (beta chain) is a study of blood T cell repertoires in COVID-19. Some clones are missing from TCRdb's copy, which holds only in-frame ones; the method was immunoSEQ multiplex PCR. The sample holds around 330,000 clones, 75% to 90% seen once. V was pared by 3 bases and J by 4 bases, with 10 bases between. This CDR3 has 13 residues. Germline V gene sequence: CDR1 KGHSH, CDR2 LQKENI. The gene calls are TRBV18 and TRBJ2-7; weak D call: TRBD2 (5 bases). The sample consisted of PBMCs or T cells enriched from blood (not recorded which). The source is a woman in her 40s who had recovered from COVID-19. The CDR3 loop reads CASSPGGLYEQYF. The CDR3 bases are TGTGCCAGCTCACCGGGCGGGTTGTACGAGCAGTACTTC.